This T cell receptor beta chain was obtained from a study of shared clonotypes between healthy human individuals. Overall study results and limits: Sample collection involved blood only; tissue repertoires are likely different.

Donors, without exception, were Caucasian adults residing in Nashville, Tennessee. This clone was counted a few times. Its antigen is still unknown. The germline V and J ends were trimmed by 3 bases and 10 bases, with 12 bases remaining between them. Germline V gives CDR1 MGHDK, CDR2 SYGVNS. This CDR3 has 12 residues. The protocol was immunoSEQ multiplex PCR, while the TCRdb copy is restricted to in-frame clones and leaves out a portion. Of about half a million clones listed, roughly 77% are singletons. Sequenced sample: PBMCs. The clonotype comes from a middle-aged woman in good health. Some clones in this sample may be carry-over from other donors' samples. The J gene is TRBJ1-1, the V gene TRBV25-1, with D perhaps matching TRBD1 (6 bases). For the CDR3, the DNA is TGTGCCAGCAGTGAGGGGGGCAGGGTAGCTTTCTTT. Translation: CASSEGGRVAFF.